This T cell receptor beta chain was sequenced during a study of post-analysis software for immune sequencing data. The CDR3 covers 14 residues. V was pared by 0 bases and J by 12 bases, with 15 bases between. Per the germline V gene, CDR1 is LGHDT and CDR2 is YNNKEL (reference sequence). TCR beta cDNA libraries had unique molecular identifiers. TCRdb analysed the PCR reads with MiXCR anew, one entry per CDR3 protein. The sample lists 150,000 or so distinct CDR3 sequences; around 34% were seen once. This clonotype was recorded a few times. The material was blood, obtained after autologous hematopoietic stem cell transplantation. V and J are TRBV3-1 and TRBJ2-1; a possible D gene is TRBD2 (5 bases). The source of this sequence is a girl aged 5 to 17 with multiple sclerosis. The CDR3 DNA sequence: TGTGCCAGCAGCCAAGATCGGGCTAGCCGGGGGCAGTTCTTC. Translated: CASSQDRASRGQFF.